Shown below are 16 T cell receptor beta chains from a single sample sequenced in a study of metastatic and nonmetastatic thyroid tumors. TCRdb re-called the PCR reads through MiXCR. The table has tens of thousands of clones, about 4.3% seen once. All patients were treatment-naive before thyroid surgery. Specimen: blood. The receptors stem from a female donor with papillary thyroid cancer or a benign thyroid nodule (not recorded which). Some clones in this sample may be carry-over from other donors' samples.

This clone was counted a few times. The chain is built from TRBV12-3 or TRBV12-4 and TRBJ2-7; no reliable D call. This CDR3 contains 13 residues. V was shortened by 8 bases and J by 6 bases, with 17 bases between the two germline ends. In DNA, the CDR3 is TGTGCCAGCTCCCCATTTCCCCTAATCGAGCAGTACTTC. Its protein is CASSPFPLIEQYF.

This clone was detected many times. This chain uses TRBV27 with TRBJ1-3; no reliable D call. Germline V gene lookup returns CDR1 MNHEY and CDR2 SMNVEV (reference sequence). The CDR3 is made up of 13 amino acids. V dropped 8 bases and J dropped 0 bases, with 8 bases sitting between them. The CDR3 loop is CASGPNSGNTIYF. In nucleotides, the CDR3 is TGTGCCAGCGGGCCTAACTCTGGAAACACCATATATTTT.

This clone was seen at least ten times. This chain joins TRBV12-3 or TRBV12-4 and TRBJ2-2, with 10 bases identical to TRBD2. The CDR3 totals 19 residues. V lost 6 bases to trimming and J lost 2 bases; unmatched junction nucleotides: 15. The CDR3 DNA reads as TGTGCCAGCAGCCACAGGGGGTTCCTAGCGGGAGAAAACACCGGGGAGCTGTTTTTT. Translation gives CASSHRGFLAGENTGELFF.

This clone was observed at least ten times. This chain links TRBV12-5 with TRBJ1-1; possibly TRBD1 for D (5 bases). Per the germline V gene, CDR1 is LGHNT and CDR2 is FRNRAP. This CDR3 has 15 residues. V lost 1 base and J lost 6, with 15 bases in between. CDR3: CASGLGDHRAAEAFF. The DNA of the CDR3 is TGTGCTAGTGGTTTGGGGGACCACCGGGCGGCTGAAGCTTTCTTT.

This clone has more than one count but fewer than ten. The V call is TRBV18, the J call TRBJ1-4; a possible D gene is TRBD1 (5 bases). Germline lookup yields CDR1 KGHSH and CDR2 LQKENI. Trimming took off 6 bases at V and 2 bases at J, with 10 bases between the two ends. This CDR3 spans 14 amino acids. Here the CDR3 reads CASSQRQTNEKLFF. Here the CDR3 DNA reads TGTGCCAGCTCTCAACGACAGACTAATGAAAAACTGTTTTTT.

This clone was seen at least ten times. V is TRBV11-2 and J is TRBJ2-2, with 8 bases lining up with TRBD2. The CDR3 is 16 residues long. The germline V gene encodes CDR1 SGHAT and CDR2 FQNNGV. The V segment lost 1 base and the J segment 5 bases; nucleotides outside the gene matches: 6. Here the CDR3 reads CASSLVPSGLTGELFF. The CDR3 DNA is TGTGCCAGCAGCTTAGTACCTAGCGGGTTGACCGGGGAGCTGTTTTTT.

This clone was counted a few times. V is TRBV6-1 and J is TRBJ1-5, with D unclear. V lost 5 bases, J lost 4 bases, and 9 bases lay in between. The CDR3 loop spans 13 amino acids. Germline CDR1 is MNHNS and CDR2 is SASEGT. The CDR3 coding sequence is TGTGCCAGCAGTCAACTTGGGAATCAGCCCCAGCATTTT. Protein sequence: CASSQLGNQPQHF.

The CDR3 DNA reads TGTGCCAGCAGTTACCGGCAGGGGTATGGCTACACCTTC. This sequence encodes CASSYRQGYGYTF. The chain employs TRBV6-5 and TRBJ1-2, with D possibly TRBD1 on 6 matching bases. Trimming removed 2 bases from V and 5 bases from J, with 9 bases in between. This CDR3 region has 13 residues. Per the germline V gene, CDR1 is MNHEY and CDR2 is SVGAGI.

There are many counts of this clone. This chain uses TRBV6-1 with TRBJ1-2, with TRBD1 as a possible D gene (5 bases). V lost 3 bases, J lost 9 bases, and 20 bases lay in between. The CDR3 is 15 residues long. Per the germline V gene, CDR1 is MNHNS and CDR2 is SASEGT. CDR3 DNA sequence: TGTGCCAGCAGTGACCCGAACTTGAGGGGTTTGAGCTACACCTTC. This sequence encodes CASSDPNLRGLSYTF.

In this sample, this clone turned up many times. The chain has TRBV4-1 and TRBJ2-2, with no clear D. The germline gives CDR1 MGHRA, CDR2 YSYEKL. The CDR3 covers 16 residues. V lost 1 base and J 4 bases, leaving 13 bases between the germline ends. The CDR3 region has the DNA TGCGCCAGCAGCCAAGGAATCGGGCATCGCACCGGGGAGCTGTTTTTT. It is translated as CASSQGIGHRTGELFF.

This clone appeared many times. The CDR3, as DNA: TGTGCCAGTAGTACCTCTACAATGAACACTGAAGCTTTCTTT. This gives the protein CASSTSTMNTEAFF. V and J are TRBV19 and TRBJ1-1; D is undetermined. The V and J ends lost 4 bases and 0 bases respectively, with 9 bases between them. In germline, CDR1 is LNHDA, CDR2 SQIVND (reference sequence). This CDR3 has 14 residues.

This clone has a handful of counts. The chain carries TRBV20-1 and TRBJ2-5; 7 nucleotides match TRBD2. Germline trimming cut 1 base from V and 8 bases from J; bases unmatched to any gene: 7. Germline CDR1 and CDR2: DFQATT and SNEGSKA (reference sequence). The CDR3 extends over 13 amino acids. CDR3 sequence reads: CSARGGGRDTQYF. CDR3 DNA: TGCAGTGCTAGAGGGGGGGGGAGGGATACCCAGTACTTC.

This clone was detected many times. The CDR3, as DNA: TGCGCCAGCAGGAACAGTTTAATTGGCTACACCTTC. The encoded protein is CASRNSLIGYTF. The chain has TRBV5-1 and TRBJ1-2; no clear D. Germline-derived CDR1 and CDR2 are SGHRS and YFSETQ. CDR3 length: 12 amino acids. The germline V and J ends were trimmed by 5 bases and 7 bases, with 12 bases remaining between them. The variable domain in full, completed from reference TRBV5-1 and TRBJ1-2, reads KAGVTQTPRYLIKTRGQQVTLSCSPISGHRSVSWYQQTPGQGLQFLFEYFSETQRNKGNFPGRFSGRQFSNSRSEMNVSTLELGDSALYLCASRNSLIGYTFGSGTRLTVV.

This clone was observed at least ten times. The CDR3 region is CASSSPGHSSGNTIYF. CDR3 nucleotides: TGTGCCAGCAGCTCCCCGGGACACTCATCTGGAAACACCATATATTTT. The chain links TRBV7-8 to TRBJ1-3; a possible D gene is TRBD1 (6 bases). The CDR3 loop spans 16 amino acids. Germline V lookup: CDR1 SGHVS, CDR2 FQNEAQ. V was shortened by 4 bases and J by 1 base, with 14 bases between the two germline ends.

The genes are TRBV9 and TRBJ1-4, with TRBD1 identical over 7 bases. The V gene's germline CDR1 is SGDLS and CDR2 YYNGEE. The CDR3 length is 15 residues. The J segment lost 5 bases and the V segment lost 8 bases, leaving 12 bases of the junction unmatched. CDR3 protein: CARSIGTAPNEKLFF. The CDR3 DNA follows: TGTGCCAGAAGCATAGGGACAGCCCCCAATGAAAAACTGTTTTTT.

The sample holds many counts of this clone. The rearrangement links TRBV7-9 to TRBJ2-1; 8 bases agree with TRBD1. Losses at the gene ends were 5 bases for V and 6 bases for J; bases not matched to a gene: 6. The CDR3 is 14 amino acids. Germline values: CDR1 SEHNR, CDR2 FQNEAQ (reference sequence). The CDR3 DNA reads as TGTGCCAGCAGCGGACAGGGTGGGGGCAATGAGCAGTTCTTC. It yields the protein CASSGQGGGNEQFF.